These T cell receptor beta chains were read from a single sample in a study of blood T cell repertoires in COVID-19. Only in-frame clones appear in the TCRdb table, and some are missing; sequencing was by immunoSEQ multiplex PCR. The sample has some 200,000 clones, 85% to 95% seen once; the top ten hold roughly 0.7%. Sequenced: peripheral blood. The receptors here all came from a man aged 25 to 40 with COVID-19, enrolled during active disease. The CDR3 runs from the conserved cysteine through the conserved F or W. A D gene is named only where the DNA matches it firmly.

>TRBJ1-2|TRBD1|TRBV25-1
CASSEYYLGQGVYGYTF
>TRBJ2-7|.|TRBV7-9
CASSSPATGSEQYF
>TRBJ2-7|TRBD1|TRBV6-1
CASSEVPGGSYEQYF
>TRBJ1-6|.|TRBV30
CAWRWQNNSPLHF
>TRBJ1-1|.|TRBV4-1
CASSQGTANTEAFF
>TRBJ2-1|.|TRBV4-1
CASSQEGSGFSYNEQFF
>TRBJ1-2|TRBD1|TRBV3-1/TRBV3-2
CASSRNRGSQSYGYTF
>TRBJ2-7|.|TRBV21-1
CASSKRAGIYYYEQYF
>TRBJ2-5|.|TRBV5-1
CASSLGEGLETQYF
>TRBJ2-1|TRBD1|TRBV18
CASSPPGGATYNEQFF
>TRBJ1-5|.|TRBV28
CASSFLQGDQPQHF
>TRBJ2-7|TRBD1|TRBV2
CASIWDRGGEQYF
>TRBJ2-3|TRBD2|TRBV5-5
CASSPMLAGDTDTQYF
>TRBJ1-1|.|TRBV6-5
CASIPSGNTEAFF
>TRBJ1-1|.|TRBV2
CASSGEILRAFF
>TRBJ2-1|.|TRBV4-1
CASSLQGGSYNEQFF
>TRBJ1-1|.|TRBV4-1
CASSQEGRWNTEAFF
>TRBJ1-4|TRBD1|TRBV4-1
CASSPTGLEDEKLFF
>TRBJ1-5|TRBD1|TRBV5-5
CASSSQPGGQPQHF
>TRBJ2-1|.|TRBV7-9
CASSLGAINEQFF
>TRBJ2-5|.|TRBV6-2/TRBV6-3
CASSYSAGLETQYF
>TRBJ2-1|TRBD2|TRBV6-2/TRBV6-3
CASSYGPAGGPANEQFF
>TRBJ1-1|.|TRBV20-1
CSAKRSTEAFF
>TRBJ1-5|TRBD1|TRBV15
CATSRETGANQPQHF
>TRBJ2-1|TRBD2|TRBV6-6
CASSPQGLAGVSSYNEQFF
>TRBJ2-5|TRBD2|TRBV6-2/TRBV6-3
CASSYSLGGGPGETQYF
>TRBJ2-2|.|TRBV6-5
CASRAGTQPGELFF
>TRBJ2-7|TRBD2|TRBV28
CASSLWTREFYEQYF
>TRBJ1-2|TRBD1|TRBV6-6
CASSYQQGFYGYTF
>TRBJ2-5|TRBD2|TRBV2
CATRLAGEETQYF
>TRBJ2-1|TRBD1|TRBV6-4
CASSPLQGAYNEQFF
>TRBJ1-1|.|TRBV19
CASSRGVTANTEAFF
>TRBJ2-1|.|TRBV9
CASSIVGGYNEQFF
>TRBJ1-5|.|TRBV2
CASSDVGSQPQHF
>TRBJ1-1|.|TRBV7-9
CASSLRERTEAFF
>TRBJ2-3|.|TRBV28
CASSAPGTDTQYF
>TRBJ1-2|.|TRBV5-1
CASSLVGDNGYTF
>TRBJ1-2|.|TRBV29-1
CSVEGTDYGYTF
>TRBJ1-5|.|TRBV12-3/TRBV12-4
CASSLSGQPQHF
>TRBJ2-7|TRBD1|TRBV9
CASSVDGTGGAYEQYF
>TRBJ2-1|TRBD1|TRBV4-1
CASSQAGTGGTGEQFF